The 15 T cell receptor beta chains in this list originate from one sample, sequenced in a study of cytomegalovirus exposure and HLA in healthy donors. The PCR employed 60 Vbeta primers together with 13 Jbeta primers. Assay: immunoSEQ multiplex PCR; the TCRdb copy retains only in-frame clones and omits some. Of over 100,000 clones in the sample, approximately 74% were seen once. Source material: PBMCs. All receptors come from a male donor in good health and CMV-seronegative.

The chain combines TRBV15 with TRBJ2-7; D is ambiguous. The V gene's germline CDR1 is LNHNV and CDR2 YYDKDF (reference sequence). Trimming cost V 1 base and J 7 bases, with 14 bases left between them. This CDR3 has 14 amino acids. DNA for the CDR3: TGTGCCACCAGCAGAGTGCAGAGGATGAGGGAGCAGTACTTC. Translation gives CATSRVQRMREQYF.

CDR3 residues: CASSIGQGAVTGELFF. The DNA for the CDR3 is TGTGCCAGCAGCATCGGACAGGGGGCCGTCACCGGGGAGCTGTTTTTT. V gene TRBV9 combines with J gene TRBJ2-2; TRBD1 agrees at 11 bases. The germline CDR1 and CDR2 sequences are SGDLS and YYNGEE. The CDR3 is 16 residues long. Unmatched junction bases numbered 6, after V lost 4 bases and J lost 4 bases.

This chain links TRBV9 with TRBJ2-7; D may be TRBD2 (6 bases). Germline loops: CDR1 SGDLS, CDR2 YYNGEE. The V end was cut by 0 bases, the J end by 5 bases, with 9 bases between. The CDR3 extends over 13 amino acids. Written as DNA, the CDR3 is TGTGCCAGCAGCGTAGCGGGGGTCCACGAGCAGTACTTC. Translation: CASSVAGVHEQYF. Looking up the rest from reference TRBV9 and TRBJ2-7 gives the full variable domain: DSGVTQTPKHLITATGQRVTLRCSPRSGDLSVYWYQQSLDQGLQFLIQYYNGEERAKGNILERFSAQQFPDLHSELNLSSLELGDSALYFCASSVAGVHEQYFGPGTRLTVT.

Concerning this clone itself: The junction departs from the called germline gene at one end, perhaps through a read error. The V call is TRBV7-2, the J call TRBJ2-6, with a weak D call TRBD1 (5 bases). CDR1 is SGHTA and CDR2 is FQGNSA in the germline V gene. The CDR3 is 15 residues long. CDR3 bases: TGTGCCAGCAGCTTAGCGAGATCTGGGGCCAATGTCCTGACTTTC. It yields the protein CASSLARSGANVLTF. Based on the CDR3 plus reference TRBV7-2 and TRBJ2-6, the full variable domain is GAGVSQSPSNKVTEKGKDVELRCDPISGHTALYWYRQSLGQGLEFLIYFQGNSAPDKSGLPSDRFSAERTGGSVSTLTIQRTQQEDSAVYLCASSLARSGANVLTFGAGSRLTVL.

This clone has a single count. A much larger clone lies one base from this, so it may be a read error. The chain has TRBV7-2 and TRBJ2-5, with TRBD2 matching over 9 bases. V shed 1 base, J shed 3 bases, and the junction held 0 bases outside the gene matches. The germline CDR1 and CDR2 sequences are SGHTA and FQGNSA. There are 14 residues in the CDR3. CDR3: CASSLGLAEETQYF. DNA for the CDR3: TGTGCCAGCAGCTTAGGACTAGCGGAAGAGACCCAGTACTTC.

This sequence joins TRBV28 and TRBJ1-1, with a tentative D call TRBD1 (6 bases). The CDR3 covers 13 residues. Germline assignment: CDR1 MDHEN and CDR2 SYDVKM. V lost 6 bases, J lost 3 bases, and 11 bases lay in between. CDR3 DNA sequence: TGTGCCAGCAGAGCTACAGGGTACACTGAAGCTTTCTTT. It codes for CASRATGYTEAFF.

CDR3 amino acids: CATSRGTGLEETQYF. As DNA, the CDR3 is TGTGCCACCAGCAGGGGGACAGGGCTAGAGGAGACCCAGTACTTC. V is TRBV15 and J is TRBJ2-5, with 9 bases that match TRBD1. The germline V gene encodes CDR1 LNHNV and CDR2 YYDKDF (reference sequence). The V and J ends lost 3 bases and 5 bases, in that order; junction bases with no gene match: 7. This CDR3 is built from 15 residues.

J is TRBJ2-3 and V is TRBV7-9, with a possible D match to TRBD2 (7 bases). The ends were cut back, 8 bases at V and 6 bases at J, with 21 bases in the middle. The CDR3 loop spans 15 amino acids. Germline CDR1 and CDR2: SEHNR and FQNEAQ (reference sequence). CDR3 DNA sequence: TGTGCCAGCCGCCTAGGGGGGGAACGATCGGATACGCAGTATTTT. Residues: CASRLGGERSDTQYF.

This sequence joins TRBV21-1 and TRBJ1-2. TRBV21-1 represents a pseudogene. There are 15 residues in the CDR3. CDR3 sequence (DNA): TGTGCCAGCAGCAGGTATCCGAGGGTAAGTTATGGCTACACCTTC. Residues: CASSRYPRVSYGYTF.

This chain connects TRBV9 to TRBJ2-1; TRBD1 matches 9 bases. Trimming removed 4 bases from V and 4 bases from J; junction bases left unmatched: 9. CDR3 length: 16 residues. CDR1 and CDR2 (germline): SGDLS, YYNGEE. As DNA, the CDR3 is TGTGCCAGCAGCCCAAGGGGACAGGGCGATTACAATGAGCAGTTCTTC. Its protein product is CASSPRGQGDYNEQFF. Looking up the rest from reference TRBV9 and TRBJ2-1 gives the full variable domain: DSGVTQTPKHLITATGQRVTLRCSPRSGDLSVYWYQQSLDQGLQFLIQYYNGEERAKGNILERFSAQQFPDLHSELNLSSLELGDSALYFCASSPRGQGDYNEQFFGPGTRLTVL.

Worth noting for this clone: Without the conserved terminal phenylalanine or tryptophan, this CDR3 likely stems from a read error. The limits of the CDR3 on the DNA are not certain, so only TCRdb's listed CDR3 is given. The J gene is TRBJ2-7, the V gene TRBV19; the table's D gene call, TRBD2, was not cross checked with the DNA. Germline assignment: CDR1 LNHDA and CDR2 SQIVND (reference sequence). The CDR3 region is 9 residues in length, termini included. The CDR3 sequence is CASSLGLAG.

The count of this clone is one. The chain has TRBV6-1 and TRBJ2-2, with 7 nucleotides matching TRBD1. The CDR3 extends over 16 amino acids. The trim removed 3 bases at V and 0 bases at J, leaving 4 bases unmatched. The V gene's germline CDR1 is MNHNS and CDR2 SASEGT. The CDR3 DNA follows: TGTGCCAGCAGTGACCCAGGGGGTTCGAACACCGGGGAGCTGTTTTTT. Residues: CASSDPGGSNTGELFF.

This clone was counted between two and nine times. The rearrangement uses TRBV5-1 and TRBJ2-1; possibly TRBD2 for D (6 bases). V dropped 0 bases and J dropped 7 bases, with 17 bases sitting between them. Per germline, CDR1 SGHRS and CDR2 YFSETQ. This CDR3 spans 16 amino acids. The CDR3 sequence is CASSLAGGRSTNEQFF. CDR3 coding DNA: TGCGCCAGCAGCTTGGCTGGGGGGAGATCCACTAATGAGCAGTTCTTC.

This clone showed up just a few times. The chain uses TRBV5-1 and TRBJ2-7, with TRBD1 as a possible D gene (6 bases). The CDR3 contains 15 residues. Germline V gene sequence: CDR1 SGHRS, CDR2 YFSETQ. V was cut by 0 bases and J by 3 bases, with 13 bases left in between. The CDR3 spells CASSLDGQWSYEQYF. In nucleotides, the CDR3 is TGCGCCAGCAGCTTGGATGGACAGTGGAGCTACGAGCAGTACTTC.

The chain joins TRBV19 to TRBJ1-3, with D maybe TRBD1 (6 bases). Germline V gene data show CDR1 as LNHDA and CDR2 as SQIVND (reference sequence). V lost 6 bases and J lost 0, with 15 bases in between. The CDR3 totals 16 residues. The CDR3 protein is CASRPRDIGSGNTIYF. The CDR3, as DNA: TGTGCCAGTAGACCCCGGGACATAGGCTCTGGAAACACCATATATTTT.